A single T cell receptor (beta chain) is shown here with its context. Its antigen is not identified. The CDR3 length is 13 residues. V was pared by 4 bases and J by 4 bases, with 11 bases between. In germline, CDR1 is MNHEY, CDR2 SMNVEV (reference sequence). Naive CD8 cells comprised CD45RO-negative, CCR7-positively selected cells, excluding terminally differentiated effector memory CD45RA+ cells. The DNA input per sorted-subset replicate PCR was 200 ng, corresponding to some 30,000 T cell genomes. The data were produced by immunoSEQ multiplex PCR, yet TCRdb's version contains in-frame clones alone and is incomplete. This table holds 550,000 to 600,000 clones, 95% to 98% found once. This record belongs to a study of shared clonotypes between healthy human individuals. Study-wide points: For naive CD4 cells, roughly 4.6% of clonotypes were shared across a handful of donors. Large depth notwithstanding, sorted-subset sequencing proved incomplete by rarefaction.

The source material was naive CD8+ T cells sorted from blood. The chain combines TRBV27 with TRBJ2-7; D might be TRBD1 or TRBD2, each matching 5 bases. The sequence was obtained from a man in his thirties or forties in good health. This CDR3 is CASSWGIRYEQYF. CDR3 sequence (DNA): TGTGCCAGCAGTTGGGGGATTCGGTACGAGCAGTACTTC.